This TCR beta chain was obtained from a study of cytomegalovirus exposure and HLA in healthy donors. About the study: About 85 million unique TCR sequences came from HLA-typed donors in an early release.

13 Jbeta primers and 60 Vbeta primers were used for the PCR. This table comes from immunoSEQ multiplex PCR, and its TCRdb copy is limited to in-frame clones, with some not included. The table includes 120,000 to 150,000 clones, more than 75% detected once. Trimming pared 7 bases from V and 4 bases from J, leaving 10 bases between. The CDR3 consists of 13 residues. Looked up from germline, CDR1 is MGHDK and CDR2 is SYGVNS. V gene TRBV25-1 combines with J gene TRBJ2-2; D not certain. The specimen sequenced was PBMCs. The clonotype was recovered from a man aged 40-49 years in good health and CMV-seronegative. CDR3 residues: CASTRPATGELFF. The CDR3 DNA follows: TGTGCCAGCACCAGGCCGGCCACCGGGGAGCTGTTTTTT.